The TCR beta chain under discussion was sequenced for a study of blood T cell repertoires in COVID-19. Across the whole study: T cells, B-cell-depleted T cells, or PBMCs supplied cDNA or gDNA.

Participants were placed into cohorts based on the clinical history they reported. The CDR3 has 14 residues. The J segment lost 8 bases and the V segment lost 4 bases, leaving 8 bases of the junction unmatched. Germline V gene lookup returns CDR1 LNHNV and CDR2 YYDKDF (reference sequence). Method: immunoSEQ multiplex PCR; TCRdb's copy keeps in-frame clones and lacks some. The sample includes 230,000 or so clones, 86% seen only once; the top ten take over 3%. This clonotype was obtained from a woman in her forties with acute COVID-19. The rearrangement uses TRBV15 and TRBJ2-1, with 7 bases fitting TRBD1. Sequenced sample: PBMCs or T cells enriched from blood (not recorded which). The CDR3 coding sequence is TGTGCCACCAGCAAGGACAGGCGGACCGATGAGCAGTTCTTC. This translates into CATSKDRRTDEQFF.